Listed below are T cell receptor beta chains from one sample, sequenced in a study of radiotherapy plus CTLA-4 blockade in lung cancer. Libraries were prepared by immunoSEQ multiplex PCR; TCRdb keeps only in-frame clonotypes and omits some of them. The table includes tens of thousands of clones, around 80% detected once. The source material was peripheral blood, sampled from a patient treated with radiotherapy plus ipilimumab. These receptor sequences come from a human donor with non-small cell lung cancer who had a complete response to radiotherapy plus ipilimumab. CDR3s include the opening cysteine and the closing phenylalanine or tryptophan. A D gene is named only where the DNA matches it firmly. Not every row has a clone size; where given, it reads once, few, many or a size class.

v_call	clone_size	j_call	d_call	cdr3_nt	cdr3_aa
TRBV7-2	once	TRBJ1-1	.	TGTGCCAGCAGCCCCCAGGGGAGGAGGACTGAAGCTTTCTTT	CASSPQGRRTEAFF
TRBV30	.	TRBJ1-6	.	TGTGCCTGGAGTTCGCTGCGGGGGGGTGGTAATTCACCCCTCCACTTT	CAWSSLRGGGNSPLHF
TRBV7-8	.	TRBJ1-1	.	TGTGCCAGCAGCTTAAATAGCAACACTGAAGCTTTCTTT	CASSLNSNTEAFF
TRBV19	few	TRBJ1-3	.	TGTGCCAGTAGCCCCGAGGGGCTGCTCTCTGGAAACACCATATATTTT	CASSPEGLLSGNTIYF
TRBV19	.	TRBJ1-3	TRBD1	TGTGCCAGCCATGGGACAGTCGGAAACACCATATATTTT	CASHGTVGNTIYF
TRBV6-6	.	TRBJ1-2	TRBD1	TGTGCCAGCAGATCCGGACAGGGGAACTATGGCTACACCTTC	CASRSGQGNYGYTF
TRBV27	.	TRBJ1-4	.	TGTGCCAGCAGTTTATCATGGGGTCCAAATGAAAAACTGTTTTTT	CASSLSWGPNEKLFF
TRBV27	.	TRBJ1-2	TRBD1	TGTGCCAGCAGTTTAGCGGCGCCGGACAGGGTTATCTATGGCTACACCTTC	CASSLAAPDRVIYGYTF
TRBV5-4	.	TRBJ2-3	.	TGTGCCAGCAGCTTGCCTAGCCTCACAGATACGCAGTATTTT	CASSLPSLTDTQYF
TRBV5-1	.	TRBJ1-2	.	TGCGCCAGCAGCTTGGGATTTGCAACGTCTAGCGGCTACACCTTC	CASSLGFATSSGYTF
TRBV19	few	TRBJ1-1	TRBD1	TGTGCCAGTAGCCGAGGGGGCTCGTATACTGAAGCTTTCTTT	CASSRGGSYTEAFF
TRBV6-1	.	TRBJ1-5	.	TGTGCCAGCACAGGAGGGTTCCAGCCCCAGCATTTT	CASTGGFQPQHF
TRBV6-4	.	TRBJ1-1	TRBD1	TGTGCCAGCAGTGACACCGACAGGGGTGCTGAAGCTTTCTTT	CASSDTDRGAEAFF
TRBV21-1	.	TRBJ1-2	.	TGTGCCAGCAGTCAGATGGACAGGGTCGCTAACTATGGCTACACCTTC	CASSQMDRVANYGYTF
TRBV7-2	.	TRBJ2-7	.	TGTGCCAGCTCTTCCACCCCAGGCAGGTACGAGCAGTACTTC	CASSSTPGRYEQYF
TRBV2	.	TRBJ1-5	.	TGTGCCAGCAGTGGGGACGGAGGAGCCCGCAATCGGCCCCAGCATTTT	CASSGDGGARNRPQHF
TRBV7-8	few	TRBJ2-7	.	TGTGCCAGCAGCTTATTTTGGGACGAGCAGTACTTC	CASSLFWDEQYF
TRBV4-1	.	TRBJ2-3	TRBD2	TGCGCCAGCAGCCAAGTATATATCGCCGGGAGGGCAGAAGATACGCAGTATTTT	CASSQVYIAGRAEDTQYF
TRBV12-5	.	TRBJ2-2	TRBD1	TGTGCTAGTGGTCCCCGACAGGGAAGTAACACCGGGGAGCTGTTTTTT	CASGPRQGSNTGELFF
TRBV4-1	.	TRBJ1-5	.	TGCGCCAGCAGCCAGCGGGGGATTTCTCAGCCCCAGCATTTT	CASSQRGISQPQHF
TRBV11-3	.	TRBJ1-4	.	TGTGCCAGCAGCGTAGATGGAAGGGAACTGTTTTTT	CASSVDGRELFF
TRBV25-1	.	TRBJ1-3	TRBD1	TGTGCCAGCACCAATCTCCAGGGGGTCGGAAACACCATATATTTT	CASTNLQGVGNTIYF
TRBV25-1	.	TRBJ1-2	.	TGTGCCAGCAGTCATTATGGCTACACCTTC	CASSHYGYTF
TRBV5-4	.	TRBJ1-1	.	TGTGCCAGCAGCCCTGGGCAGATAAGGGGTGCGAACACTGAAGCTTTCTTT	CASSPGQIRGANTEAFF
TRBV20-1	.	TRBJ2-7	.	TGCAGTGCTCGATCCGAGCAGTACTTC	CSARSEQYF
TRBV2	.	TRBJ1-1	TRBD1	TGTGCCAGCATCAGAGACAGGGAGACAGCTTTCTTT	CASIRDRETAFF
TRBV7-8	.	TRBJ2-2	.	TGTGCCAGCAACCTACAGGGCTTATTAACCGGGGAGCTGTTTTTT	CASNLQGLLTGELFF
TRBV29-1	.	TRBJ1-2	.	TGCAGCGTTGCCTGGGGAGACTATGGCTACACCTTC	CSVAWGDYGYTF
TRBV7-2	.	TRBJ2-6	.	TGTGCCAGCAGCTTATCCCAGACAAGGAGGGCCTCTGGGGCCAACGTCCTGACTTTC	CASSLSQTRRASGANVLTF
TRBV5-6	few	TRBJ1-6	TRBD1	TGTGCCAGCGGGGGAGGACAGGGGAATTCACCCCTCCACTTT	CASGGGQGNSPLHF
TRBV10-2	.	TRBJ1-1	TRBD1	TGCGCCAGCAGTCGACAGGGTTATACGAACACTGAAGCTTTCTTT	CASSRQGYTNTEAFF
TRBV5-6	.	TRBJ2-5	.	TGTGCCAGCAGCTTGGCCTACATGGTTGGGGAGACCCAGTACTTC	CASSLAYMVGETQYF
TRBV19	.	TRBJ1-5	.	TGTGCCAGTAGTATAGTTGGGTCGTCGAATCAGCCCCAGCATTTT	CASSIVGSSNQPQHF